This record looks at one T cell receptor (beta chain) sequence and its context. CDR3 length: 14 residues. Germline V lookup: CDR1 SNHLY, CDR2 FYNNEI. The trim removed 5 bases at V and 4 bases at J, leaving 7 bases unmatched. The data belong to a study of blood T cell repertoires in COVID-19. Background on the study: Sites across the United States, Italy and Spain contributed samples from acute and convalescent COVID-19.

Original handling: Amplifying reference gene primers gave estimates of nucleated cell counts. Repertoires were generated with immunoSEQ multiplex PCR, while TCRdb's copy carries only in-frame clones and drops some. D and trimming come from the DNA, and the V and J calls and clone size come from that table. The top ten clones hold approximately 12% of a sample with tens of thousands of clones, 84% of them seen once. The sequence was collected from a human donor in a cohort sampled during active COVID-19. V gene TRBV2 combines with J gene TRBJ2-7; 8 positions match TRBD2. The sequencing input was peripheral blood. CDR3 in DNA: TGTGCCAGCAGTTTGGCTAGCGGGCCTTACGAGCAGTACTTC. Encoded protein: CASSLASGPYEQYF.